This TCR beta chain is from a study of blood T cell repertoires in COVID-19. On the study more broadly: COVID-19 samples, acute and convalescent, were from the United States, Italy and Spain. PBMCs, B-cell-depleted T cells, or T cells provided the cDNA or gDNA that made up the material.

The authors' processing: Estimation of nucleated cell counts was performed using reference gene primer amplification. Some clones are missing from TCRdb's copy, which holds only in-frame ones; the method was immunoSEQ multiplex PCR. V and J calls and clone size are given by that table; D and trimming were obtained from the DNA. The sample has around 70,000 clones, about 82% seen once; the top ten hold about 1.9%. V lost 4 bases and J lost 1, with 11 bases in between. This CDR3 has 14 residues. CDR1 is SGHKS and CDR2 is YYEKEE in the germline V gene (reference sequence). The chain joins TRBV5-5 to TRBJ1-1; a weak D match, TRBD1 (5 bases). The source is a woman in her fifties or sixties with acute or convalescent COVID-19. The sequenced sample was peripheral blood. Written as DNA, the CDR3 is TGTGCCAGCAGCCCCGACAGTAGGAACACTGAAGCTTTCTTT. Its protein is CASSPDSRNTEAFF.